Following are 26 T cell receptor beta chains from one sample sequenced in a study of long-term antiretroviral therapy in people with HIV. The assay used was immunoSEQ (version v3.0), run at survey level. Measured with immunoSEQ multiplex PCR; TCRdb has only the in-frame clones, and not every one. The data hold roughly 28,000 clones, with roughly 93% observed a single time. This material consisted of unsorted PBMCs, taken 6.2 years after starting antiretroviral therapy. These receptor sequences come from a man aged 35-49 years with HIV.

The V call is TRBV7-3, the J call TRBJ2-3, with TRBD1 as a possible D gene (6 bases). Trimming stripped 2 bases from V and 0 bases from J, with 9 bases between. Looked up from germline, CDR1 is SGHTA and CDR2 is FQGTGA. This CDR3 comprises 15 residues. CDR3: CASSLAGASTDTQYF. The CDR3, as DNA: TGTGCCAGCAGCTTAGCAGGGGCGAGCACAGATACGCAGTATTTT.

J is TRBJ1-1 and V is TRBV5-1; D is possibly TRBD1 (5 bases). The CDR3 consists of 17 residues. Trimming removed 0 bases from V and 5 bases from J, with 20 bases in between. Germline assignment: CDR1 SGHRS and CDR2 YFSETQ. CDR3 in amino acids: CASSLATQEAGVTEAFF. The DNA for the CDR3 is TGCGCCAGCAGCTTGGCCACTCAGGAGGCGGGGGTGACTGAAGCTTTCTTT. The variable domain in full, with the rest retrieved from reference TRBV5-1 and TRBJ1-1, is KAGVTQTPRYLIKTRGQQVTLSCSPISGHRSVSWYQQTPGQGLQFLFEYFSETQRNKGNFPGRFSGRQFSNSRSEMNVSTLELGDSALYLCASSLATQEAGVTEAFFGQGTRLTVV.

The chain carries TRBV6-1 and TRBJ2-2; either TRBD1 or TRBD2 may supply D (5 bases each). V was shortened by 8 bases and J by 1 base, with 11 bases between the two germline ends. Germline V gene sequence: CDR1 MNHNS, CDR2 SASEGT. This CDR3 region has 14 residues. The CDR3 region is CASEGTVNTGELFF. CDR3 in DNA: TGTGCCAGCGAAGGGACGGTGAACACCGGGGAGCTGTTTTTT.

The V call is TRBV7-2, the J call TRBJ1-3; D is ambiguous. There are 17 residues in the CDR3. CDR1 is SGHTA and CDR2 is FQGNSA in the germline V gene. The germline V and J ends were trimmed by 2 bases and 4 bases, with 18 bases remaining between them. CDR3 protein: CASSLIGSFTSGNTIYF. The CDR3, as DNA: TGTGCCAGCAGCTTAATCGGGTCGTTCACCAGCGGAAACACCATATATTTT. The full variable domain, completed using reference TRBV7-2 and TRBJ1-3, is GAGVSQSPSNKVTEKGKDVELRCDPISGHTALYWYRQSLGQGLEFLIYFQGNSAPDKSGLPSDRFSAERTGGSVSTLTIQRTQQEDSAVYLCASSLIGSFTSGNTIYFGEGSWLTVV.

There are a few counts of this clone. The chain is built from TRBV9 and TRBJ2-7; 8 bases are a match to TRBD1. With V trimmed by 4 bases and J by 2 bases, 5 bases remained unmatched. The CDR3 totals 14 residues. CDR1 is SGDLS and CDR2 is YYNGEE in the germline V gene. The CDR3 sequence is CASSKQGGAYEQYF. The CDR3 bases are TGTGCCAGCAGCAAACAGGGGGGAGCCTACGAGCAGTACTTC.

CDR3 in amino acids: CASRSQGPSNTGELFF. CDR3 DNA: TGCGCCAGCAGGTCACAGGGGCCTTCTAACACCGGGGAGCTGTTTTTT. This chain links TRBV4-3 with TRBJ2-2; TRBD1 agrees at 7 bases. Germline loops: CDR1 LGHNA, CDR2 YSLEER. V dropped 6 bases and J dropped 2; count of bases not matched to a gene: 9. This CDR3 is built from 16 residues.

This chain joins TRBV7-9 and TRBJ1-2, with D tentatively TRBD1 (6 bases). The CDR3 loop spans 15 amino acids. CDR1 and CDR2 (germline): SEHNR, FQNEAQ (reference sequence). V was clipped by 6 bases and J by 4 bases, with 18 bases between them. The CDR3: CASSRLSEDSYGYTF. The DNA of the CDR3 is TGTGCCAGCAGTCGCTTGTCCGAGGACAGCTATGGCTACACCTTC. The full variable domain, its missing parts supplied by reference TRBV7-9 and TRBJ1-2, is DTGVSQNPRHKITKRGQNVTFRCDPISEHNRLYWYRQTLGQGPEFLTYFQNEAQLEKSRLLSDRFSAERPKGSFSTLEIQRTEQGDSAMYLCASSRLSEDSYGYTFGSGTRLTVV.

CDR3 sequence: CASSVETAPGEQYF. The CDR3 DNA reads as TGTGCCAGCAGCGTTGAAACTGCTCCAGGGGAGCAGTATTTT. V usage is TRBV9 and J usage is TRBJ2-3; a possible D gene is TRBD1 (6 bases). Trimming removed 2 bases at V and 11 bases at J, with 18 bases between. From germline, CDR1 is SGDLS and CDR2 YYNGEE. The CDR3 spans 14 residues.

V and J are TRBV7-2 and TRBJ2-5, with D unresolved. The CDR3 loop spans 13 amino acids. Trimming removed 1 base from V and 7 bases from J, with 10 bases in between. Germline CDR1 reads SGHTA; CDR2 reads FQGNSA. The CDR3 DNA is TGTGCCAGCAGCTTAGTATTGTCGGGGACCCAGTACTTC. Its protein product is CASSLVLSGTQYF.

The J gene is TRBJ2-7, the V gene TRBV7-2; D may be TRBD1 (6 bases). The CDR3 extends over 14 amino acids. Trimming cost V 5 bases and J 7 bases, with 18 bases left between them. Germline V gene sequence: CDR1 SGHTA, CDR2 FQGNSA. The CDR3, as DNA: TGTGCCAGCAGCCCATATACAGGGCTGCGGGAGCAGTACTTC. This encodes CASSPYTGLREQYF.

The chain combines TRBV5-8 with TRBJ1-2; D is ambiguous. The ends were cut back, 1 base at V and 4 bases at J, with 8 bases in the middle. The CDR3 runs 13 residues. Germline V gene lookup returns CDR1 SGHTS and CDR2 YDEGEE. In nucleotides, the CDR3 is TGTGCCAGCAGCTTGCAGTCCTTCTATGGCTACACCTTC. It yields the protein CASSLQSFYGYTF. Looking up the rest from reference TRBV5-8 and TRBJ1-2 gives the full variable domain: EAGVTQSPTHLIKTRGQQATLRCSPISGHTSVYWYQQALGLGLQFLLWYDEGEERNRGNFPPRFSGRQFPNYSSELNVNALELEDSALYLCASSLQSFYGYTFGSGTRLTVV.

J is TRBJ2-7 and V is TRBV5-5; D gene unclear. CDR3 size: 12 residues. The germline V gene encodes CDR1 SGHKS and CDR2 YYEKEE (reference sequence). V was trimmed by 1 base and J by 4 bases, leaving 6 bases between them. CDR3 in DNA: TGTGCCAGCAGCTTGTTGGGGTACGAGCAGTACTTC. Translating gives CASSLLGYEQYF.

This clone was detected only a few times. The chain links TRBV9 to TRBJ1-1; a possible D gene is TRBD1 (6 bases). V lost 0 bases and J 2 bases, leaving 11 bases between the germline ends. This CDR3 contains 15 residues. Germline-derived CDR1 and CDR2 are SGDLS and YYNGEE. CDR3 DNA: TGTGCCAGCAGCGTAGACACAGGGACCAACACTGAAGCTTTCTTT. It codes for CASSVDTGTNTEAFF.

The chain has TRBV7-6 and TRBJ2-3; D perhaps matches TRBD2 (5 bases). V was pared by 1 base and J by 4 bases, with 9 bases between. CDR1 is SGHVS and CDR2 is FNYEAQ in the germline V gene. This CDR3 region has 14 residues. The CDR3 coding sequence is TGTGCCAGCAGCTTAGGAGGGCGCCCAGATACGCAGTATTTT. Protein product: CASSLGGRPDTQYF.

The J gene is TRBJ2-7, the V gene TRBV2; D not resolved. The CDR3 extends over 11 amino acids. CDR1 and CDR2 from the germline V gene are SNHLY and FYNNEI. With 8 bases removed from V and 2 bases from J, the gap between germline ends came to 7 bases. This CDR3 is CASLKTYEQYF. The CDR3 coding sequence is TGTGCCAGCCTTAAAACCTACGAGCAGTACTTC.

The chain links TRBV19 to TRBJ1-2, with TRBD1 as a possible D gene (6 bases). This CDR3 spans 14 amino acids. The V end was cut by 7 bases, the J end by 4 bases, with 16 bases between. The germline CDR1 and CDR2 sequences are LNHDA and SQIVND (reference sequence). CDR3 protein: CASTAGGHGYGYTF. The CDR3 region has the DNA TGTGCCAGTACTGCCGGGGGACACGGCTATGGCTACACCTTC.

The gene calls are TRBV6-6 and TRBJ2-1; no reliable D call. V was shortened by 2 bases and J by 8 bases, with 10 bases between the two germline ends. Germline loops: CDR1 MNHNY, CDR2 SVGAGI (reference sequence). The CDR3 spans 13 residues. The CDR3 region is CASSYLGWDEQFF. The CDR3, as DNA: TGTGCCAGCAGTTACCTGGGTTGGGATGAGCAGTTCTTC.

The chain couples TRBV30 to TRBJ2-2; D not certain. Germline CDR1 GTSNPN, CDR2 SVGIG (reference sequence). The CDR3 is made up of 13 amino acids. Trimming cost V 1 base and J 2 bases, with 5 bases left between them. The CDR3 sequence is CAWSGVNTGELFF. CDR3 in DNA: TGTGCCTGGAGTGGAGTTAACACCGGGGAGCTGTTTTTT.

The chain links TRBV6-5 to TRBJ1-3; no clear D gene. CDR1 MNHEY and CDR2 SVGAGI come from the germline V gene. This CDR3 is 16 amino acids long. Trimming cost V 0 bases and J 0 bases, with 9 bases left between them. CDR3 DNA sequence: TGTGCCAGCAGTTACTCTAGGGTCCCCTCTGGAAACACCATATATTTT. This codes for CASSYSRVPSGNTIYF.

The rearrangement joins TRBV6-1 to TRBJ2-7; no clear D. Germline assignment: CDR1 MNHNS and CDR2 SASEGT. V was clipped by 0 bases and J by 3 bases, with 15 bases between them. CDR3 length: 16 amino acids. CDR3 sequence: CASSEAVGQAIYEQYF. DNA for the CDR3: TGTGCCAGCAGTGAAGCGGTCGGGCAGGCTATCTACGAGCAGTACTTC.

J is TRBJ1-1 and V is TRBV5-5; D is uncertain. Trimming removed 2 bases from V and 5 bases from J, with 7 bases in between. The CDR3 spans 12 residues. The germline V gene encodes CDR1 SGHKS and CDR2 YYEKEE (reference sequence). CDR3 protein: CASSFHGTEAFF. The CDR3 DNA sequence: TGTGCCAGCAGCTTCCATGGGACTGAAGCTTTCTTT.

This clone was picked up one time. The chain recombines TRBV5-1 with TRBJ1-2; D is perhaps TRBD1 (5 bases). The CDR3 has 14 amino acids. Per germline, CDR1 SGHRS and CDR2 YFSETQ. With 4 bases removed from V and 8 bases from J, the gap between germline ends came to 18 bases. CDR3 coding DNA: TGCGCCAGCAGCCTCCCCGGTCAGGGCGGGGGCTACACCTTC. It codes for CASSLPGQGGGYTF.

The V call is TRBV29-1, the J call TRBJ1-6, with TRBD1 identical over 7 bases. Germline V gives CDR1 SQVTM, CDR2 ANQGSEA. The CDR3 loop spans 13 amino acids. The junction had 6 bases not matched to a gene; V was cut back by 4 bases and J by 9 bases. CDR3 residues: CSVADREGSPLHF. In DNA form, the CDR3 reads TGCAGCGTTGCAGACAGGGAGGGTTCACCCCTCCACTTT.

The chain couples TRBV11-3 to TRBJ1-1, with unresolved D. This CDR3 is 14 amino acids long. In germline, CDR1 is SGHNT, CDR2 YENEEA. Trimming stripped 1 base from V and 9 bases from J, with 15 bases between. The CDR3 bases are TGTGCCAGCAGCTTAGGCGACGACGATGGTAAAGCTTTCTTT. This gives the protein CASSLGDDDGKAFF.

This clone showed up just a few times. This sample includes further DNA sequences coding for the same CDR3. The chain links TRBV5-1 to TRBJ2-3; D gene unclear. The V end was cut by 0 bases, the J end by 2 bases, with 7 bases between. The CDR3 length is 14 residues. Germline V lookup: CDR1 SGHRS, CDR2 YFSETQ. DNA of the CDR3: TGCGCCAGCAGCTTGGGCCACAACACAGATACGCAGTATTTT. This gives the protein CASSLGHNTDTQYF.

This clone came up a few times. V usage is TRBV2 and J usage is TRBJ1-1; no definite D call. This CDR3 spans 13 amino acids. The V gene lost 6 bases and the J gene lost 5 bases, with 13 bases spanning the gap. CDR1 SNHLY and CDR2 FYNNEI come from the germline V gene. The CDR3 nucleotides read TGTGCCAGCAGAAAGGGAGTGTGGACTGAAGCTTTCTTT. Translation gives CASRKGVWTEAFF.